The 3 T cell receptor beta chains presented below share a single source sample, sequenced in a study of OX40 agonist ivuxolimab in advanced cancers. TCRdb keeps only in-frame clones here, not all; method: immunoSEQ multiplex PCR. The sample includes 90,000 to 100,000 clones, about 87% of them seen just once. The sample here was CD4+ or CD8+ T cells sorted from blood, taken in a trial of the OX40 agonist ivuxolimab. The receptors here all came from an adult with an advanced solid tumor such as melanoma, head and neck, liver or kidney cancer.

This rearrangement joins TRBV5-8 to TRBJ2-7, with D unclear. The CDR3 contains 14 residues. Germline CDR1 and CDR2: SGHTS and YDEGEE. Trimming took 1 base from V and 4 from J, leaving 12 bases between them. In DNA, the CDR3 is TGTGCCAGCAGCTTGATGGGGATAATTTACGAGCAGTACTTC. Protein: CASSLMGIIYEQYF.

J is TRBJ1-6 and V is TRBV30; possibly TRBD1 for D (5 bases). V lost 4 bases to trimming and J lost 9 bases, with 13 bases between them. CDR1 is GTSNPN and CDR2 is SVGIG in the germline V gene (reference sequence). The CDR3 length is 13 residues. CDR3 coding DNA: TGTGCCTGGACCGGGACCGTAGGTTCACCCCTCCACTTT. It is translated as CAWTGTVGSPLHF.

This clone was seen only once. The V call is TRBV6-6, the J call TRBJ2-7; D may be TRBD1 (5 bases). V was shortened by 5 bases and J by 5 bases, with 10 bases between the two germline ends. CDR1 and CDR2 (germline): MNHNY, SVGAGI (reference sequence). The CDR3 runs 12 residues. As DNA, the CDR3 is TGTGCCAGCAGTCCAAGGGGTCACGAGCAGTACTTC. Its translation is CASSPRGHEQYF.